The rows below give T cell receptor beta chains drawn from one sample of a study of regulatory T cells in long-lasting Graves disease. TCRdb itself ran the multiplex PCR reads through MiXCR, one entry per CDR3 protein. The sample yields around 250,000 distinct CDR3 sequences, 18% seen once. These data were also reused for a study on T cells in Graves' hyperthyroidism and ophthalmopathy.

Sample: peripheral blood mononuclear cells (PBMCs), taken at new diagnosis, from a patient treated with antithyroid drugs. These receptors were obtained from a young woman with Graves disease. Each CDR3 is given with its conserved first and last residue. A D gene is named only where the DNA matches it firmly. The listing skips clone size in some rows; elsewhere it reads once, few, many or a size class.

d_call,j_call,v_call,clone_size,cdr3_nt,cdr3_aa
-,TRBJ2-3,TRBV19,many,TGTGCCAGTAGTATCGTTGGGGCCGTAGATACGCAGTATTTT,CASSIVGAVDTQYF
TRBD1,TRBJ1-4,TRBV4-1,many,TGCGCCAGCAGCCTCGGACAGGGCCCAACTAATGAAAAACTGTTTTTT,CASSLGQGPTNEKLFF
-,TRBJ2-7,TRBV5-6,many,TGTGCCAGCAGCACAGAGAACGAGCAGTACTTC,CASSTENEQYF
-,TRBJ2-7,TRBV7-7,-,TGTGCTAGCAGCTCAAAGTGGGGAGCCGAGCAGTACTTC,CASSSKWGAEQYF
TRBD1,TRBJ2-1,TRBV4-2,many,TGTGCCAGCAGCCAACGCGTAGGGGGCGATGAGCAGTTCTTC,CASSQRVGGDEQFF
-,TRBJ1-2,TRBV6-5,few,TGTGCCAGCAGTTTCCTCAGGAGGGATGGCTACACCTTC,CASSFLRRDGYTF
-,TRBJ2-7,TRBV6-1,many,TGTGCCAGCAGGCAGGCCCCCTACGAGCAGTACTTC,CASRQAPYEQYF
-,TRBJ1-5,TRBV19,-,TGTGCCAGTAGTATAGGGGGCGTGCAGCCCCAGCATTTT,CASSIGGVQPQHF
TRBD1,TRBJ2-1,TRBV4-1,few,TGCGCCAGCAGCCGTACTGAGGACAGGAGCTCCTACAATGAGCAGTTCTTC,CASSRTEDRSSYNEQFF
TRBD1,TRBJ1-1,TRBV12-3/TRBV12-4,many,TGTGCCAGCAGCGGACAGGGGGCCACCACTGAAGCTTTCTTT,CASSGQGATTEAFF
TRBD1,TRBJ1-2,TRBV7-9,many,TGTGCCAGCAGCCCTACAGGGGCCAACTATGGCTACACCTTC,CASSPTGANYGYTF
-,TRBJ1-2,TRBV3-1,many,TGTGCCAGCAGCCACGGAGGGGTGCAGTTAAGGTATGGCTACACCTTC,CASSHGGVQLRYGYTF
-,TRBJ2-3,TRBV6-1,many,TGTGCCAGCAGCCAACCCGATAGAGGCACGCAGTATTTT,CASSQPDRGTQYF
-,TRBJ2-3,TRBV2,many,TGTGCCAGCAGTGAGAACAGTTCCACAGATACGCAGTATTTT,CASSENSSTDTQYF
-,TRBJ1-4,TRBV12-3/TRBV12-4,many,TGTGCCAGCGGAGGTTTCCAAACCAGCTTCGCTTCAAAACTGTTTTTT,CASGGFQTSFASKLFF
TRBD1,TRBJ1-2,TRBV2,many,TGTGCCAGCAGTGAGTTTGGACAGGGAGTCGAGGGCTACACCTTC,CASSEFGQGVEGYTF
-,TRBJ2-3,TRBV7-8,many,TGTGCCAGCAGCCGACAGGGAGGTACAGATACGCAGTATTTT,CASSRQGGTDTQYF
-,TRBJ2-7,TRBV18,many,TGTGCCAGCTCCGGGACCGCGATCAACGAGCAGTACTTC,CASSGTAINEQYF
-,TRBJ1-2,TRBV2,many,TGTGCCAGCAGTGACCTGGCAGCTCTTCGCCACTATGGCTACACCTTC,CASSDLAALRHYGYTF
-,TRBJ1-1,TRBV4-1,many,TGCGCCAGCAGCCAAGACGAGCAGGGAGACACTGAAGCTTTCTTT,CASSQDEQGDTEAFF
-,TRBJ1-2,TRBV7-9,-,TGTGCCAGCAGCTTATCGGTCGGGGTGCCCGGCTACACCTTC,CASSLSVGVPGYTF
TRBD1,TRBJ1-5,TRBV12-3/TRBV12-4,many,TGTGCCAGCAGTTTATTGGGACAGGGCAATCAGCCCCAGCATTTT,CASSLLGQGNQPQHF
TRBD2,TRBJ2-1,TRBV9,few,TGTGCCAGCAGCTCCGGCACTAGCGGGGGCAGCTCCTACAATGAGCAGTTCTTC,CASSSGTSGGSSYNEQFF
-,TRBJ1-2,TRBV19,many,TGTGCCAGCACCCGAGGGGCAGGGACGGCTCCCTATGGCTACACCTTC,CASTRGAGTAPYGYTF
-,TRBJ2-5,TRBV7-2,-,TGTGCCAGCAGCAAGCGACAGTACCAAGAGACCCAGTACTTC,CASSKRQYQETQYF
-,TRBJ2-1,TRBV29-1,many,TGCAGCATCAGACGGAACAATGAGCAGTTCTTC,CSIRRNNEQFF
TRBD1,TRBJ2-7,TRBV5-1,many,TGCGCCAGCAGCTTGGACCCCACAGGGGTAGAGCAGTACTTC,CASSLDPTGVEQYF
-,TRBJ2-1,TRBV10-2,many,TGCGCCAGCAGCCCGACTAGTCAGCCCTACAATGAGCAGTTCTTC,CASSPTSQPYNEQFF
TRBD2,TRBJ2-3,TRBV20-1,many,TGCAGTGCTCAGCGGGGCCACCAAACAGATACGCAGTATTTT,CSAQRGHQTDTQYF
TRBD2,TRBJ2-3,TRBV2,many,TGTGCCAGCAGATTCACTAGCGGGGGGTCAGATACGCAGTATTTT,CASRFTSGGSDTQYF
-,TRBJ2-3,TRBV11-2,many,TGTGCCAGCAGCGCCTTCCCCACTGAGCAGTATTTT,CASSAFPTEQYF
TRBD2,TRBJ2-6,TRBV20-1,-,TGCAGTGCTACACTAGCGGGGTCCTCTGGGGCCAACGTCCTGACTTTC,CSATLAGSSGANVLTF
-,TRBJ1-1,TRBV28,many,TGTGCCAGCAGTTTTCGGTTAAGTACTATCACTGAAGCTTTCTTT,CASSFRLSTITEAFF
-,TRBJ1-2,TRBV7-3,many,TGTGCCAGCAGCTCCACAGGGAGCGGCTACACCTTC,CASSSTGSGYTF